This TCR beta chain was profiled in a study of T cell clonality in common variable immunodeficiency. The study's findings and limits: Fewer TCRbeta clones were shared among CVID subjects than controls.

This clone was observed many times. The antigen remains unidentified. Read sequence stops 3 residues before the CDR3 end, and the germline J gene provides the missing end. TCRdb's copy holds only in-frame clones and misses some; the assay was immunoSEQ multiplex PCR. In total the sample includes approximately 58,000 clones, none of them seen once. Germline assignment: CDR1 DFQATT and CDR2 SNEGSKA (reference sequence). CDR3 length: 12 residues. J is TRBJ1-2 and V is TRBV20-1; D is unresolved. This TCR was recovered from a person aged 18 to 70 in good health. Material for sequencing was peripheral blood mononuclear cells. The CDR3 sequence: CSARSPQYDYTF. The CDR3 DNA, read in part, is TGCAGTGCTAGGTCGCCTCAGTACGAC.